These T cell receptor beta chains were read from a single sample in a study of blood T cell repertoires in COVID-19. Libraries were prepared by immunoSEQ multiplex PCR; TCRdb keeps only in-frame clonotypes and omits some of them. Of about 170,000 clones in the sample, 83% are singletons; the top ten hold roughly 2%. The sequenced sample consisted of peripheral blood. Receptors were obtained from a woman aged 80 or older with acute or convalescent COVID-19. Both conserved end residues are part of each CDR3. A D gene is named only where the DNA matches it firmly. The size entry is marked missing in some rows and otherwise reads once, few, many or a size class.

v_call: TRBV4-1; d_call: TRBD2; j_call: TRBJ2-1; clone_size: once; cdr3_aa: CASSQDRLAGSRNEQFF; cdr3_nt: TGCGCCAGCAGCCAAGATCGACTAGCGGGGAGCCGAAATGAGCAGTTCTTC
v_call: TRBV2; d_call: NA; j_call: TRBJ1-3; clone_size: NA; cdr3_aa: CASSVTGNTIYF; cdr3_nt: TGTGCCAGCAGTGTCACTGGAAACACCATATATTTT
v_call: TRBV2; d_call: NA; j_call: TRBJ1-2; clone_size: NA; cdr3_aa: CASSEEGSSVGGYTF; cdr3_nt: TGTGCCAGCAGTGAGGAGGGGTCGTCTGTCGGTGGCTACACCTTC
v_call: TRBV24-1; d_call: NA; j_call: TRBJ1-4; clone_size: NA; cdr3_aa: CATSDPGTYEKLFF; cdr3_nt: TGTGCCACCAGTGATCCGGGAACCTATGAAAAACTGTTTTTT
v_call: TRBV30; d_call: NA; j_call: TRBJ1-6; clone_size: NA; cdr3_aa: CAWSIKGVNSPLHF; cdr3_nt: TGTGCCTGGAGTATAAAAGGGGTCAATTCACCCCTCCACTTT
v_call: TRBV19; d_call: TRBD1; j_call: TRBJ1-5; clone_size: few; cdr3_aa: CASGETGGNQPQHF; cdr3_nt: TGTGCCAGTGGGGAGACAGGGGGCAACCAGCCCCAGCATTTT
v_call: TRBV5-4; d_call: TRBD1; j_call: TRBJ2-2; clone_size: NA; cdr3_aa: CASSPAYAGTGAFGELFF; cdr3_nt: TGTGCCAGCAGCCCCGCCTACGCCGGGACAGGGGCTTTCGGGGAGCTGTTTTTT
v_call: TRBV9; d_call: NA; j_call: TRBJ1-4; clone_size: once; cdr3_aa: CASSVGGSDLNEKLFF; cdr3_nt: TGTGCCAGCAGCGTCGGGGGGTCGGACCTTAATGAAAAACTGTTTTTT
v_call: TRBV6-5; d_call: NA; j_call: TRBJ2-7; clone_size: few; cdr3_aa: CASTRRGSSYEQYF; cdr3_nt: TGTGCCAGCACCCGGAGAGGGTCCTCCTACGAGCAGTACTTC
v_call: TRBV5-4; d_call: NA; j_call: TRBJ1-2; clone_size: NA; cdr3_aa: CASSLGAANYGYTF; cdr3_nt: TGTGCCAGCAGCTTGGGTGCAGCTAACTATGGCTACACCTTC
v_call: TRBV5-4; d_call: TRBD2; j_call: TRBJ2-5; clone_size: few; cdr3_aa: CASSWGLQETQYF; cdr3_nt: TGTGCCAGCAGCTGGGGACTACAAGAGACCCAGTACTTC
v_call: TRBV19; d_call: NA; j_call: TRBJ2-7; clone_size: NA; cdr3_aa: CATGTPGVYEQYF; cdr3_nt: TGTGCCACCGGTACCCCAGGGGTCTACGAGCAGTACTTC
v_call: TRBV7-2; d_call: NA; j_call: TRBJ1-1; clone_size: NA; cdr3_aa: CASSLVLGGAFF; cdr3_nt: TGTGCCAGCAGCTTAGTTCTAGGGGGAGCTTTCTTT
v_call: TRBV12-3/TRBV12-4; d_call: NA; j_call: TRBJ1-6; clone_size: NA; cdr3_aa: CASRVAGNSPLHF; cdr3_nt: TGTGCCAGCAGGGTGGCAGGGAATTCACCCCTCCACTTT
v_call: TRBV7-2; d_call: TRBD2; j_call: TRBJ2-3; clone_size: few; cdr3_aa: CASSLKAGGADTQYF; cdr3_nt: TGTGCCAGCAGCTTAAAAGCGGGAGGAGCGGATACGCAGTATTTT
v_call: TRBV5-4; d_call: TRBD1; j_call: TRBJ1-2; clone_size: NA; cdr3_aa: CASSSTQGGGYTF; cdr3_nt: TGTGCCAGCAGCTCGACCCAGGGGGGTGGCTACACCTTC
v_call: TRBV4-1; d_call: NA; j_call: TRBJ1-2; clone_size: few; cdr3_aa: CASSQEGGVLGGYTF; cdr3_nt: TGCGCCAGCAGCCAAGAGGGAGGCGTACTAGGTGGCTACACCTTC
v_call: TRBV30; d_call: NA; j_call: TRBJ1-5; clone_size: NA; cdr3_aa: CAWSVGHEAHQPQHF; cdr3_nt: TGTGCCTGGAGTGTAGGCCACGAGGCCCATCAGCCCCAGCATTTT
v_call: TRBV11-2; d_call: TRBD1; j_call: TRBJ1-5; clone_size: NA; cdr3_aa: CASSLNTGGLQPQHF; cdr3_nt: TGTGCCAGCAGCTTAAACACAGGGGGCCTTCAGCCCCAGCATTTT
v_call: TRBV7-2; d_call: TRBD2; j_call: TRBJ2-3; clone_size: NA; cdr3_aa: CASSLASPSGRFPDTQYF; cdr3_nt: TGTGCCAGCAGCTTAGCTAGCCCTAGCGGGAGGTTCCCAGATACGCAGTATTTT
v_call: TRBV6-5; d_call: TRBD1; j_call: TRBJ2-5; clone_size: NA; cdr3_aa: CASSPDRGNSETQYF; cdr3_nt: TGTGCCAGCAGCCCCGACAGGGGGAATTCTGAGACCCAGTACTTC
v_call: TRBV19; d_call: NA; j_call: TRBJ2-2; clone_size: NA; cdr3_aa: CASSATGDTGELFF; cdr3_nt: TGTGCCAGTAGTGCAACAGGAGACACCGGGGAGCTGTTTTTT
v_call: TRBV4-3; d_call: NA; j_call: TRBJ2-1; clone_size: NA; cdr3_aa: CASSQVTAGYNEQFF; cdr3_nt: TGCGCCAGCAGCCAAGTCACAGCGGGTTACAATGAGCAGTTCTTC
v_call: TRBV28; d_call: TRBD2; j_call: TRBJ2-5; clone_size: few; cdr3_aa: CASSPPSGSETQYF; cdr3_nt: TGTGCCAGCAGTCCGCCTAGCGGGTCGGAGACCCAGTACTTC
v_call: TRBV5-5; d_call: NA; j_call: TRBJ1-2; clone_size: NA; cdr3_aa: CASSLGPGDYGYTF; cdr3_nt: TGTGCCAGCAGCTTGGGACCAGGGGACTATGGCTACACCTTC
v_call: TRBV2; d_call: NA; j_call: TRBJ2-7; clone_size: NA; cdr3_aa: CASSESDTTYEQYF; cdr3_nt: TGTGCCAGCAGTGAATCTGACACCACCTACGAGCAGTACTTC
v_call: TRBV3-1/TRBV3-2; d_call: TRBD1; j_call: TRBJ1-5; clone_size: NA; cdr3_aa: CASSQDATGANQPQHF; cdr3_nt: TGTGCCAGCAGCCAAGATGCGACAGGGGCAAATCAGCCCCAGCATTTT
v_call: TRBV6-1; d_call: TRBD1; j_call: TRBJ1-3; clone_size: NA; cdr3_aa: CASSEQGATFGTIYF; cdr3_nt: TGTGCCAGCAGTGAACAGGGGGCGACGTTTGGAACCATATATTTT
v_call: TRBV19; d_call: TRBD1; j_call: TRBJ2-5; clone_size: NA; cdr3_aa: CASSIRTGVKTQYF; cdr3_nt: TGTGCCAGTAGTATCAGGACAGGGGTAAAGACCCAGTACTTC
v_call: TRBV27; d_call: TRBD1; j_call: TRBJ1-6; clone_size: NA; cdr3_aa: CASSLSRQGGNSPLHF; cdr3_nt: TGTGCCAGCAGTTTATCGCGGCAGGGGGGTAATTCACCCCTCCACTTT
v_call: TRBV6-6; d_call: NA; j_call: TRBJ2-5; clone_size: NA; cdr3_aa: CASSPQGSWVPRAQETQYF; cdr3_nt: TGTGCCAGCAGTCCACAGGGCTCTTGGGTCCCCCGGGCCCAAGAGACCCAGTACTTC
v_call: TRBV29-1; d_call: NA; j_call: TRBJ2-2; clone_size: few; cdr3_aa: CSVRQRNTGELFF; cdr3_nt: TGCAGCGTACGACAGAGAAACACCGGGGAGCTGTTTTTT
v_call: TRBV7-2; d_call: TRBD2; j_call: TRBJ2-7; clone_size: NA; cdr3_aa: CASSLGSQTSLSEQYF; cdr3_nt: TGTGCCAGCAGCTTAGGATCCCAGACTAGCCTTTCCGAGCAGTACTTC
v_call: TRBV5-1; d_call: NA; j_call: TRBJ2-3; clone_size: NA; cdr3_aa: CASSFGQSSTDTQYF; cdr3_nt: TGCGCCAGCAGTTTTGGACAGTCTAGCACAGATACGCAGTATTTT
v_call: TRBV4-3; d_call: TRBD1; j_call: TRBJ2-5; clone_size: NA; cdr3_aa: CASSQDPGTGVRETQYF; cdr3_nt: TGCGCCAGCAGCCAAGACCCCGGGACAGGGGTTCGAGAGACCCAGTACTTC
v_call: TRBV28; d_call: TRBD1; j_call: TRBJ1-2; clone_size: once; cdr3_aa: CASSLPGQGTAYGYTF; cdr3_nt: TGTGCCAGCAGTTTACCCGGACAGGGCACAGCCTATGGCTACACCTTC
v_call: TRBV20-1; d_call: NA; j_call: TRBJ2-5; clone_size: NA; cdr3_aa: CSASGREETQYF; cdr3_nt: TGCAGTGCTAGTGGCAGGGAAGAGACCCAGTACTTC
v_call: TRBV28; d_call: NA; j_call: TRBJ1-1; clone_size: few; cdr3_aa: CASSPPHRRGMNTEAFF; cdr3_nt: TGTGCCAGCAGTCCACCCCACAGGAGGGGAATGAACACTGAAGCTTTCTTT
v_call: TRBV27; d_call: TRBD2; j_call: TRBJ2-3; clone_size: NA; cdr3_aa: CASSGERERADTQYF; cdr3_nt: TGTGCCAGCAGTGGTGAGCGGGAGAGGGCGGATACGCAGTATTTT
v_call: TRBV6-2/TRBV6-3; d_call: TRBD1; j_call: TRBJ1-1; clone_size: once; cdr3_aa: CASSTRDREAEAFF; cdr3_nt: TGTGCCAGCAGTACCCGGGACAGAGAGGCTGAAGCTTTCTTT
v_call: TRBV11-2; d_call: NA; j_call: TRBJ2-2; clone_size: NA; cdr3_aa: CASSFFPNTGELFF; cdr3_nt: TGTGCCAGCAGCTTCTTCCCGAACACCGGGGAGCTGTTTTTT
v_call: TRBV6-6; d_call: NA; j_call: TRBJ1-6; clone_size: NA; cdr3_aa: CASSPRGEDSPLHF; cdr3_nt: TGTGCCAGTTCGCCGCGGGGAGAGGACTCACCCCTCCACTTT
v_call: TRBV7-3; d_call: TRBD2; j_call: TRBJ2-2; clone_size: NA; cdr3_aa: CASSRPAGDFNTGELFF; cdr3_nt: TGTGCCAGCAGCCGTCCAGCGGGAGATTTTAACACCGGGGAGCTGTTTTTT
v_call: TRBV4-3; d_call: TRBD1; j_call: TRBJ2-3; clone_size: NA; cdr3_aa: CASSYGQGAADTQYF; cdr3_nt: TGCGCCAGCAGCTACGGACAGGGGGCAGCAGATACGCAGTATTTT
v_call: TRBV3-1/TRBV3-2; d_call: TRBD1; j_call: TRBJ1-3; clone_size: once; cdr3_aa: CASSQDIGQGNTIYF; cdr3_nt: TGTGCCAGCAGCCAAGATATCGGACAGGGGAACACCATATATTTT
v_call: TRBV7-6; d_call: TRBD1; j_call: TRBJ2-1; clone_size: NA; cdr3_aa: CASSLQRTGVGGEQFF; cdr3_nt: TGTGCCAGCAGTCTACAAAGGACAGGGGTTGGTGGTGAGCAGTTCTTC
v_call: TRBV11-2; d_call: NA; j_call: TRBJ1-5; clone_size: NA; cdr3_aa: CASSLDRGGANQPQHF; cdr3_nt: TGTGCCAGCAGCTTAGATCGGGGGGGGGCGAATCAGCCCCAGCATTTT
v_call: TRBV5-6; d_call: NA; j_call: TRBJ1-1; clone_size: NA; cdr3_aa: CASSFNSEAFF; cdr3_nt: TGTGCCAGCAGCTTCAATAGTGAAGCTTTCTTT
v_call: TRBV2; d_call: TRBD1; j_call: TRBJ1-1; clone_size: NA; cdr3_aa: CASRRQGLGNTEAFF; cdr3_nt: TGTGCCAGCAGAAGACAGGGTTTAGGGAACACTGAAGCTTTCTTT
v_call: TRBV7-9; d_call: TRBD1; j_call: TRBJ1-4; clone_size: NA; cdr3_aa: CASSFDRVNEKLFF; cdr3_nt: TGTGCCAGCAGCTTCGACAGGGTGAATGAAAAACTGTTTTTT
v_call: TRBV28; d_call: TRBD1; j_call: TRBJ2-2; clone_size: few; cdr3_aa: CASQQGARTGELFF; cdr3_nt: TGTGCCAGCCAGCAGGGGGCGCGCACCGGGGAGCTGTTTTTT
v_call: TRBV7-9; d_call: NA; j_call: TRBJ2-7; clone_size: many; cdr3_aa: CASSLLGRGSYEQYF; cdr3_nt: TGTGCCAGCAGCTTATTGGGCAGGGGCTCCTACGAGCAGTACTTC
v_call: TRBV7-7; d_call: NA; j_call: TRBJ2-2; clone_size: few; cdr3_aa: CASSWGTNTGELFF; cdr3_nt: TGTGCTAGCAGCTGGGGCACGAACACCGGGGAGCTGTTTTTT
v_call: TRBV18; d_call: NA; j_call: TRBJ2-7; clone_size: NA; cdr3_aa: CASSPPGGRSEQYF; cdr3_nt: TGTGCCAGCTCACCCCCGGGTGGGAGGTCCGAGCAGTACTTC
v_call: TRBV7-2; d_call: TRBD2; j_call: TRBJ2-4; clone_size: NA; cdr3_aa: CASSSGTSGSGGGIQYF; cdr3_nt: TGTGCCAGCAGCTCGGGGACTAGCGGGAGCGGAGGAGGCATTCAGTACTTC
v_call: TRBV19; d_call: TRBD2; j_call: TRBJ2-7; clone_size: NA; cdr3_aa: CAAGQAYEQYF; cdr3_nt: TGTGCAGCGGGGCAGGCCTACGAGCAGTACTTC
v_call: TRBV5-1; d_call: NA; j_call: TRBJ2-7; clone_size: once; cdr3_aa: CASSLGTASYEQYF; cdr3_nt: TGCGCCAGCAGCTTGGGGACAGCCTCCTACGAGCAGTACTTC
v_call: TRBV6-5; d_call: TRBD1; j_call: TRBJ1-5; clone_size: NA; cdr3_aa: CASRSGTVSNQPQHF; cdr3_nt: TGTGCCAGCAGGTCCGGGACAGTTAGCAATCAGCCCCAGCATTTT